This TCR beta chain was found in a study of neurological immune-mediated disorders. The sample holds many counts of this clonotype. Germline V CDR1 and CDR2: SQVTM, ANQGSEA. Deletions cut 5 bases from V and 1 base from J, with 8 bases between. The CDR3 contains 13 residues. A 10-nucleotide random UMI tagged transcripts in template-switch 5'RACE cDNA synthesis. A single record per CDR3 protein comes from TCRdb applying MiXCR to the 5' RACE reads. The sample carries tens of thousands of distinct CDR3 sequences, just over 2.5% recorded once. The rearrangement links TRBV29-1 to TRBJ2-2; either TRBD1 or TRBD2 may supply D (5 bases each). Sequenced: PBMCs. The receptor comes from a woman aged 25-40 years with multiple sclerosis. CDR3 region: CSVWDGNTGELFF. CDR3 coding DNA: TGCAGCGTTTGGGACGGGAACACCGGGGAGCTGTTTTTT.